The 27 T cell receptor beta chains listed next were all sequenced from one sample in a study of cytomegalovirus exposure and HLA in healthy donors. Only in-frame clones appear in the TCRdb table, and some are missing; sequencing was by immunoSEQ multiplex PCR. Of around 93,000 clones listed, 85% are singletons. The sequenced sample consisted of PBMCs. These receptors were collected from a man aged 18 to 29 in good health and CMV-seropositive.

This clone was seen only a few times. This sequence joins TRBV5-1 and TRBJ1-2; possibly TRBD1 for D (5 bases). CDR3 length: 13 amino acids. CDR1 and CDR2 from the germline V gene are SGHRS and YFSETQ. V was cut by 2 bases and J by 4 bases, with 9 bases left in between. The CDR3 spells CASSFQGTYGYTF. CDR3 DNA: TGCGCCAGCAGCTTTCAGGGAACCTATGGCTACACCTTC. Complete variable domain (other parts from reference TRBV5-1 and TRBJ1-2): KAGVTQTPRYLIKTRGQQVTLSCSPISGHRSVSWYQQTPGQGLQFLFEYFSETQRNKGNFPGRFSGRQFSNSRSEMNVSTLELGDSALYLCASSFQGTYGYTFGSGTRLTVV.

This clone came up a few times. The rearrangement links TRBV11-2 to TRBJ1-3; weak D call: TRBD1 (5 bases). The CDR3 length is 15 residues. V shed 3 bases and J shed 2 bases, with 11 bases lying between them. Germline assignment: CDR1 SGHAT and CDR2 FQNNGV. The CDR3 loop reads CASSFNGQPGNTIYF. The CDR3, as DNA: TGTGCCAGCAGCTTTAACGGACAACCTGGAAACACCATATATTTT. The full variable domain, with the rest looked up from reference TRBV11-2 and TRBJ1-3, is EAGVAQSPRYKIIEKRQSVAFWCNPISGHATLYWYQQILGQGPKLLIQFQNNGVVDDSQLPKDRFSAERLKGVDSTLKIQPAKLEDSAVYLCASSFNGQPGNTIYFGEGSWLTVV.

The rearrangement uses TRBV6-1 and TRBJ2-7; TRBD1 aligns across 7 bases. After removal of 1 base from V and 2 bases from J, the junction contained 5 bases not matched to a gene. The CDR3 sequence is 15 residues long. Germline V gives CDR1 MNHNS, CDR2 SASEGT. The CDR3 DNA reads as TGTGCCAGCAGTGAAGAGGTAGGGGGCGCCTACGAGCAGTACTTC. This translates into CASSEEVGGAYEQYF.

This rearrangement joins TRBV5-4 to TRBJ2-1, with 7 bases aligning to TRBD1. Germline loops: CDR1 SGHNT, CDR2 YYREEE (reference sequence). J was trimmed by 8 bases and V by 4 bases; bases with no gene match: 6. This CDR3 region has 13 residues. The CDR3 here is CASSRLTGDEQFF. As DNA, the CDR3 is TGTGCCAGCAGCCGCCTAACAGGGGATGAGCAGTTCTTC.

This clone appeared a few times. The rearrangement links TRBV28 to TRBJ1-5; 8 nucleotides match TRBD1. J was trimmed by 0 bases and V by 8 bases; bases with no gene match: 6. The CDR3 extends over 15 amino acids. Germline V gene data show CDR1 as MDHEN and CDR2 as SYDVKM. The CDR3 sequence: CASGSGTGSNQPQHF. The CDR3 DNA is TGTGCCAGCGGCTCCGGGACAGGTAGCAATCAGCCCCAGCATTTT.

The gene calls are TRBV11-2 and TRBJ2-2, with TRBD1 matching 7 bases. Germline V gives CDR1 SGHAT, CDR2 FQNNGV. The CDR3 is made up of 15 amino acids. The V gene end was trimmed by 1 base and the J gene end by 6 bases; junction bases not matched to a gene: 5. The CDR3 DNA sequence: TGTGCCAGCAGCTTAGCTGGGACAGTGGCCGGGGAGCTGTTTTTT. Protein sequence: CASSLAGTVAGELFF.

The chain carries TRBV9 and TRBJ2-7; D is possibly TRBD2 (6 bases). CDR3 length: 16 residues. V shed 0 bases and J shed 6 bases, with 19 bases lying between them. CDR1 is SGDLS, CDR2 YYNGEE, per germline. The chain's CDR3 is CASSVVGDTGLSEQYF. CDR3 nucleotides: TGTGCCAGCAGCGTAGTGGGCGACACGGGACTTAGCGAGCAGTACTTC.

The chain employs TRBV1 and TRBJ2-7; the DNA was not compared with TRBD1, the D call given in the table. TRBV1 is a pseudogene segment. The CDR3 totals 19 residues. In DNA form, the CDR3 reads TGCACCAGCAGCCTCTGTTACAGGGGGCTTTCCCTCCTCTCCTACGAGCAGTACGTC. Amino acid sequence: CTSSLCYRGLSLLSYEQYV.

The chain recombines TRBV11-2 with TRBJ2-7; 8 bases are a match to TRBD2. The CDR3 sequence is 14 residues long. Trimming took 3 bases from V and 3 from J; bases not matched to a gene: 4. In germline, CDR1 is SGHAT, CDR2 FQNNGV. CDR3 protein: CASSFSGTIYEQYF. CDR3 DNA: TGTGCCAGCAGCTTTAGCGGGACGATCTACGAGCAGTACTTC.

The J gene is TRBJ2-4, the V gene TRBV27; 8 positions agree with TRBD2. Looked up from germline, CDR1 is MNHEY and CDR2 is SMNVEV (reference sequence). The CDR3 length is 16 residues. V was pared by 4 bases and J by 4 bases, with 9 bases of the junction left unmatched. CDR3 coding DNA: TGTGCCAGCAGTTCGGCAATAGCGGGACCAAAAAACATTCAGTACTTC. The encoded protein is CASSSAIAGPKNIQYF.

The V gene is TRBV5-6, the J gene TRBJ1-2; 8 nucleotides align to TRBD1. CDR1 SGHDT and CDR2 YYEEEE come from the germline V gene. Losses at the gene ends were 3 bases for V and 2 bases for J; bases not matched to a gene: 6. CDR3 length: 15 residues. The CDR3 DNA is TGTGCCAGCAGCTCGGACAGGGCCAGGAACTATGGCTACACCTTC. Encoded protein: CASSSDRARNYGYTF.

The CDR3 region is CASSWGTGGTGELFF. The DNA of the CDR3 is TGTGCCAGCAGCTGGGGGACAGGAGGTACCGGGGAGCTGTTTTTT. The rearrangement uses TRBV11-2 and TRBJ2-2; the match to TRBD1 covers 8 bases. The CDR3 is 15 residues long. CDR1 and CDR2 (germline): SGHAT, FQNNGV. V trimming: 4 bases; J trimming: 5 bases; junction bases outside the gene matches: 6. Full variable domain (missing parts from reference TRBV11-2 and TRBJ2-2): EAGVAQSPRYKIIEKRQSVAFWCNPISGHATLYWYQQILGQGPKLLIQFQNNGVVDDSQLPKDRFSAERLKGVDSTLKIQPAKLEDSAVYLCASSWGTGGTGELFFGEGSRLTVL.

The chain recombines TRBV19 with TRBJ2-7; tentative D call: TRBD2 (5 bases). This CDR3 is 13 amino acids long. Germline V gives CDR1 LNHDA, CDR2 SQIVND (reference sequence). V lost 4 bases, J lost 1 base, and 8 bases lay in between. The CDR3 DNA follows: TGTGCCAGTAGTACCCCGGGGTCCTACGAGCAGTACTTC. Protein product: CASSTPGSYEQYF.

The chain combines TRBV2 with TRBJ2-3, with TRBD1 identical over 8 bases. Germline V lookup: CDR1 SNHLY, CDR2 FYNNEI. The CDR3 is made up of 18 amino acids. The V gene end was trimmed by 11 bases and the J gene end by 0 bases; junction bases not matched to a gene: 19. For the CDR3, the DNA is TGTGCCTTCCCCCGGCGTTTTCAGGGGGCGGATAGCACAGATACGCAGTATTTT. As protein: CAFPRRFQGADSTDTQYF. The entire variable domain, with the rest obtained from reference TRBV2 and TRBJ2-3, is as follows: EPEVTQTPSHQVTQMGQEVILRCVPISNHLYFYWYRQILGQKVEFLVSFYNNEISEKSEIFDDQFSVERPDGSNFTLKIRSTKLEDSAMYFCAFPRRFQGADSTDTQYFGPGTRLTVL.

The chain uses TRBV19 and TRBJ2-3; 12 bases agree with TRBD2. The CDR3 contains 14 residues. The V and J ends lost 9 bases and 1 base, in that order; junction bases with no gene match: 2. The germline V gene has CDR1 LNHDA and CDR2 SQIVND (reference sequence). CDR3 nucleotides: TGTGCCAGCCGGACTAGCGGGGGCACAGATACGCAGTATTTT. Amino acid sequence: CASRTSGGTDTQYF. Combining the CDR3 with reference TRBV19 and TRBJ2-3 gives the whole variable domain DGGITQSPKYLFRKEGQNVTLSCEQNLNHDAMYWYRQDPGQGLRLIYYSQIVNDFQKGDIAEGYSVSREKKESFPLTVTSAQKNPTAFYLCASRTSGGTDTQYFGPGTRLTVL.

The chain has TRBV29-1 and TRBJ2-1; 10 bases are a match to TRBD2. The CDR3 is 14 residues long. Germline V gene lookup returns CDR1 SQVTM and CDR2 ANQGSEA. V lost 7 bases and J lost 7; bases outside the gene matches: 10. CDR3 sequence reads: CSAGPSGSRNEQFF. The CDR3 DNA follows: TGCAGCGCGGGGCCTAGCGGGAGTAGGAATGAGCAGTTCTTC.

The chain recombines TRBV5-1 with TRBJ2-7, with D perhaps matching TRBD1 (6 bases). CDR1 and CDR2 from the germline V gene are SGHRS and YFSETQ. The CDR3 has 14 amino acids. The CDR3 protein is CATDRAGASYEQYV. The CDR3 DNA reads as TGCGCTACGGATAGGGCAGGGGCCTCCTACGAGCAGTACGTC.

The CDR3 DNA sequence: TGTGCCAGCAGGCTGACACCGAACACCGGGGAGCTGTTTTTT. Its translation is CASRLTPNTGELFF. The chain is built from TRBV2 and TRBJ2-2; no clear D. V lost 6 bases and J 0 bases, leaving 8 bases between the germline ends. The CDR3 totals 14 residues. Germline CDR1 is SNHLY and CDR2 is FYNNEI.

This clone was counted only a few times. The chain uses TRBV2 and TRBJ1-5, with 7 bases fitting TRBD1. This CDR3 is 13 amino acids long. With V trimmed by 6 bases and J by 11 bases, 10 bases remained unmatched. Per the germline V gene, CDR1 is SNHLY and CDR2 is FYNNEI. CDR3 in amino acids: CASRWTGDVSQHF. The DNA for the CDR3 is TGTGCCAGCAGGTGGACAGGCGACGTGTCCCAGCATTTT.

This chain uses TRBV10-3 with TRBJ2-7; TRBD2 matches at 8 bases. Germline CDR1 reads ENHRY; CDR2 reads SYGVKD. The trim removed 7 bases at V and 7 bases at J, leaving 3 bases unmatched. CDR3 length: 11 residues. The CDR3 sequence is CAINSGGEQYF. As DNA, the CDR3 is TGTGCCATCAACAGCGGGGGAGAGCAGTACTTC.

The V and J genes are TRBV4-2 and TRBJ2-3; D gene ambiguous. The ends were cut back, 5 bases at V and 3 bases at J, with 18 bases in the middle. CDR3 size: 16 residues. Germline lookup yields CDR1 LGHNA and CDR2 YNFKEQ. DNA of the CDR3: TGTGCCAGCAGCTCGAGGAACTATGGCAAAACAGATACGCAGTATTTT. It specifies CASSSRNYGKTDTQYF.

The chain joins TRBV5-1 to TRBJ2-1, with TRBD2 matching over 9 bases. This CDR3 has 15 amino acids. With V trimmed by 3 bases and J by 3 bases, 4 bases remained unmatched. Germline-derived CDR1 and CDR2 are SGHRS and YFSETQ. This chain's CDR3 is CASSSGTSFYNEQFF. The DNA of the CDR3 is TGCGCCAGCAGCTCCGGGACTAGCTTCTACAATGAGCAGTTCTTC.

The chain uses TRBV6-1 and TRBJ1-1; D is uncertain. In germline, CDR1 is MNHNS, CDR2 SASEGT. V lost 6 bases and J 4 bases, leaving 9 bases between the germline ends. The CDR3 runs 12 residues. Written as DNA, the CDR3 is TGTGCCAGCAGGGGCTCCTCCACTGAAGCTTTCTTT. Translation gives CASRGSSTEAFF.

The rearrangement uses TRBV10-3 and TRBJ2-7; 16 bases agree with TRBD2. Germline-derived CDR1 and CDR2 are ENHRY and SYGVKD. The ends lost 11 bases at V and 6 bases at J; junction bases unmatched: 16. This CDR3 spans 17 amino acids. CDR3 nucleotides: TGTGCCGCCAGAATGGTAGGGACTAGCGGGAGGGTCGGCGAGCAGTACTTC. Translating gives CAARMVGTSGRVGEQYF.

The V gene is TRBV4-1, the J gene TRBJ2-1; TRBD2 matches at 9 bases. This CDR3 region has 16 residues. Germline values: CDR1 MGHRA, CDR2 YSYEKL. V dropped 3 bases and J dropped 9; count of bases not matched to a gene: 12. Here the CDR3 DNA reads TGCGCCAGCAGCCACCATCCCGCTAGCGGGACCCCTGAGCAGTTCTTC. Its translation is CASSHHPASGTPEQFF.

The chain carries TRBV30 and TRBJ2-3, with no clear D. V lost 0 bases and J lost 8, with 9 bases in between. This CDR3 has 12 residues. The germline gives CDR1 GTSNPN, CDR2 SVGIG (reference sequence). CDR3 protein: CAWSVQRVTQYF. CDR3 nucleotide sequence: TGTGCCTGGAGTGTACAACGGGTTACGCAGTATTTT.

The chain couples TRBV7-6 to TRBJ2-1; TRBD1 agrees at 9 bases. CDR1 is SGHVS, CDR2 FNYEAQ, per germline. Trimming cost V 1 base and J 6 bases; bases outside gene matches: 10. The CDR3 is 17 amino acids. The CDR3 spells CASSLEYGQGTSNEQFF. In DNA, the CDR3 is TGTGCCAGCAGCTTAGAGTATGGACAGGGGACCTCCAATGAGCAGTTCTTC. Full variable domain (remainder filled in from reference TRBV7-6 and TRBJ2-1): GAGVSQSPRYKVTKRGQDVALRCDPISGHVSLYWYRQALGQGPEFLTYFNYEAQQDKSGLPNDRFSAERPEGSISTLTIQRTEQRDSAMYRCASSLEYGQGTSNEQFFGPGTRLTVL.